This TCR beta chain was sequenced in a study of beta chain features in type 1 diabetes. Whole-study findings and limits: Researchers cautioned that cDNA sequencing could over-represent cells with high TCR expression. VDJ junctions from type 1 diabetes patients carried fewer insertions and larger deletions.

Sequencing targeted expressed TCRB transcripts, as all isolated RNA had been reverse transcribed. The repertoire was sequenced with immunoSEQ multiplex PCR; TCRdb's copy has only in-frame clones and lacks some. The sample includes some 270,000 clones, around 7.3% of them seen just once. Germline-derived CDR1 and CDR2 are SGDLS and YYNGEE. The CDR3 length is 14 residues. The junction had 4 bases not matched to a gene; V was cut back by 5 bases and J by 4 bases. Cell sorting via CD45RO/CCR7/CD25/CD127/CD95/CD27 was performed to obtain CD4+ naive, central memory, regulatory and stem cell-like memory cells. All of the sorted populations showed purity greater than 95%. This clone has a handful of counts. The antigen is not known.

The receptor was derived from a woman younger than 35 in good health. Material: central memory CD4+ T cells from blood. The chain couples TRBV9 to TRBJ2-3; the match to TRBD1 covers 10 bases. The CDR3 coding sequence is TGTGCCAGCAGGACCGGACAGGGGGCAGATACGCAGTATTTT. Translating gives CASRTGQGADTQYF.